This T cell receptor beta chain was obtained from a study of shared clonotypes between healthy human individuals. Points on this clone: Other DNA sequences in the sample encode the same CDR3.

Recent acute infections and vaccinations were absent in the healthy HIV-negative adult donors. Each replicate PCR on the sorted subsets used roughly 200 ng DNA (around 30,000 T cell genomes). The table came from immunoSEQ multiplex PCR; TCRdb's copy has only in-frame clones and leaves some out. This table has more than 2 million clones, 90% to 97% appearing once. The CDR3 consists of 13 residues. CDR1 is ENHRY and CDR2 is SYGVKD in the germline V gene. The V and J ends lost 2 bases and 4 bases respectively, with 6 bases between them. Sequencing was carried out using naive CD4+ T cells sorted from blood. Subset denoted: CD45RA+ positively selected. The rearrangement uses TRBV10-3 and TRBJ1-5; D unresolved. This clonotype was sampled from a man aged 18 to 35 in good health. This CDR3 is CAISENLNQPQHF. CDR3 in DNA: TGTGCCATCAGTGAGAACCTAAATCAGCCCCAGCATTTT.